Following are 26 T cell receptor beta chains from one sample sequenced in a study of shared clonotypes between healthy human individuals. The protocol was immunoSEQ multiplex PCR, while the TCRdb copy is restricted to in-frame clones and leaves out a portion. The sample contains millions of clones, 90% to 95% of which appear only once. Material for sequencing was naive CD4+ T cells sorted from blood. The subset was: CD45RA+ positively selected. The receptor source for this set is a man between 18 and 35 years old in good health.

This chain connects TRBV2 to TRBJ1-1; the D is unclear. This CDR3 is built from 15 residues. Germline V CDR1 and CDR2: SNHLY, FYNNEI. V dropped 0 bases and J dropped 3 bases, with 11 bases sitting between them. The chain's CDR3 is CASSEAPRPDTEAFF. Written as DNA, the CDR3 is TGTGCCAGCAGTGAAGCGCCACGGCCAGACACTGAAGCTTTCTTT.

This chain uses TRBV6-5 with TRBJ2-7; D ambiguous. This CDR3 spans 14 amino acids. The V end lost 0 bases, the J end lost 3 bases, and 9 bases lay between the germline ends. The germline V gene encodes CDR1 MNHEY and CDR2 SVGAGI. In DNA, the CDR3 is TGTGCCAGCAGTTACTCGATAATCGGCTACGAGCAGTACTTC. Translating gives CASSYSIIGYEQYF.

This chain connects TRBV9 to TRBJ2-3, with D perhaps TRBD1 (6 bases). The CDR3 loop spans 18 amino acids. V lost 0 bases and J 4 bases, leaving 21 bases between the germline ends. Germline values: CDR1 SGDLS, CDR2 YYNGEE. This CDR3 reads CASSVVLGHPGGADTQYF. The CDR3, as DNA: TGTGCCAGCAGCGTAGTACTGGGACACCCCGGAGGTGCAGATACGCAGTATTTT.

This chain connects TRBV30 to TRBJ2-2, with D unresolved. CDR3 length: 14 amino acids. Germline V gene data show CDR1 as GTSNPN and CDR2 as SVGIG (reference sequence). V lost 5 bases and J 1 base, leaving 11 bases between the germline ends. The CDR3 protein is CAWGLSRNTGELFF. DNA of the CDR3: TGTGCCTGGGGCCTATCCAGGAACACCGGGGAGCTGTTTTTT. The full variable domain, in which reference TRBV30 and TRBJ2-2 provide the parts outside the CDR3, is SQTIHQWPATLVQPVGSPLSLECTVEGTSNPNLYWYRQAAGRGLQLLFYSVGIGQISSEVPQNLSASRPQDRQFILSSKKLLLSDSGFYLCAWGLSRNTGELFFGEGSRLTVL.

The genes are TRBV15 and TRBJ1-2, with no clear D. The CDR3 covers 14 residues. V gave up 0 bases and J gave up 7 bases, with 12 bases separating them. Looked up from germline, CDR1 is LNHNV and CDR2 is YYDKDF (reference sequence). This chain's CDR3 is CATSRDSGVGGYTF. DNA of the CDR3: TGTGCCACCAGCAGAGATAGTGGGGTAGGTGGCTACACCTTC.

This clone appeared a single time. V gene TRBV7-8 combines with J gene TRBJ1-5; 9 positions agree with TRBD1. The CDR3 is 16 residues long. Germline trimming cut 3 bases from V and 8 bases from J; bases unmatched to any gene: 11. Germline loops: CDR1 SGHVS, CDR2 FQNEAQ. CDR3 sequence (DNA): TGTGCCAGCAGCTTTCAGGGACAGGGCCTAATCAAGCCCCAGCATTTT. This sequence encodes CASSFQGQGLIKPQHF.

The CDR3 is CASAAPNEQFF. CDR3 in DNA: TGTGCCAGCGCGGCTCCAAATGAGCAGTTCTTC. The J gene is TRBJ2-1, the V gene TRBV28, with D uncertain. This CDR3 comprises 11 residues. CDR1 and CDR2 from the germline V gene are MDHEN and SYDVKM. V was clipped by 8 bases and J by 7 bases, with 9 bases between them.

The chain is built from TRBV18 and TRBJ1-3; a weak D match, TRBD1 (6 bases). The CDR3 covers 16 residues. Looked up from germline, CDR1 is KGHSH and CDR2 is LQKENI. The germline V and J ends were trimmed by 6 bases and 0 bases, with 15 bases remaining between them. The chain's CDR3 is CASSEGGGASGNTIYF. CDR3 nucleotides: TGTGCCAGCTCCGAAGGCGGGGGGGCCTCTGGAAACACCATATATTTT.

The chain carries TRBV6-1 and TRBJ2-5; TRBD2 matches at 13 bases. J was trimmed by 5 bases and V by 11 bases; bases with no gene match: 11. The CDR3 contains 15 residues. Looked up from germline, CDR1 is MNHNS and CDR2 is SASEGT. The CDR3 nucleotides are TGTGCCGGTAGACTAGCGGGGGGTTTCGGGGAGACCCAGTACTTC. This sequence encodes CAGRLAGGFGETQYF.

The chain uses TRBV7-9 and TRBJ2-3; 7 nucleotides align to TRBD1. The CDR3 totals 16 residues. The V gene's germline CDR1 is SEHNR and CDR2 FQNEAQ (reference sequence). V lost 5 bases and J lost 3; bases outside the gene matches: 11. The CDR3 DNA sequence: TGTGCCAGCAGCCCCACGACAGGGCGGGTTACAGATACGCAGTATTTT. The encoded protein is CASSPTTGRVTDTQYF.

The chain employs TRBV9 and TRBJ2-5, with 9 nucleotides matching TRBD2. The CDR3 runs 18 residues. The germline V gene has CDR1 SGDLS and CDR2 YYNGEE. V lost 3 bases to trimming and J lost 5 bases; unmatched junction nucleotides: 17. The chain's CDR3 is CASSARARGSGGIETQYF. The CDR3 region has the DNA TGTGCCAGCAGCGCTCGAGCCCGAGGAAGCGGGGGGATTGAGACCCAGTACTTC.

The chain links TRBV4-2 to TRBJ2-1, with D unresolved. V dropped 0 bases and J dropped 12 bases, with 6 bases sitting between them. Germline V gives CDR1 LGHNA, CDR2 YNFKEQ. The CDR3 loop spans 11 amino acids. The CDR3 DNA reads as TGTGCCAGCAGCCAAGATAGAAGGCAGTTCTTC. Translated, it gives CASSQDRRQFF.

In the case of this clone: Other nucleotide sequences from this sample produce the same CDR3. J is TRBJ2-7 and V is TRBV7-2; the D is unclear. This CDR3 has 13 amino acids. V lost 2 bases, J lost 2 bases, and 7 bases lay in between. CDR1 and CDR2 (germline): SGHTA, FQGNSA. CDR3 in DNA: TGTGCCAGCAGCTTATGGCAGACCTACGAGCAGTACTTC. This encodes CASSLWQTYEQYF.

The chain uses TRBV9 and TRBJ2-5; 14 bases map to TRBD2. The germline V gene encodes CDR1 SGDLS and CDR2 YYNGEE. The CDR3 is 17 amino acids. Germline trimming cut 3 bases from V and 2 bases from J; bases unmatched to any gene: 6. The chain's CDR3 is CASSAGLAGAGQETQYF. In DNA form, the CDR3 reads TGTGCCAGCAGCGCGGGACTAGCGGGGGCCGGGCAAGAGACCCAGTACTTC.

The chain joins TRBV14 to TRBJ1-1; 7 bases map to TRBD1. With V trimmed by 7 bases and J by 2 bases, 7 bases remained unmatched. The CDR3 loop spans 14 amino acids. CDR1 is SGHDN, CDR2 FVKESK, per germline. The CDR3 nucleotides read TGTGCCAGCAATAACAGGGGCATCAACACTGAAGCTTTCTTT. The encoded protein is CASNNRGINTEAFF.

In its sample, this clone was seen once. CDR3 sequence reads: CASTLMGGTDTQYF. In DNA, the CDR3 is TGTGCCAGCACCCTCATGGGGGGCACAGATACGCAGTATTTT. The chain employs TRBV6-6 and TRBJ2-3; D might be TRBD1 or TRBD2, each matching 5 bases. V was cut by 7 bases and J by 1 base, with 12 bases left in between. Germline CDR1 is MNHNY and CDR2 is SVGAGI (reference sequence). The CDR3 runs 14 residues.

This clone was seen a few times. This chain links TRBV2 with TRBJ1-1; no reliable D call. The ends were cut back, 6 bases at V and 2 bases at J, with 16 bases in the middle. Germline lookup yields CDR1 SNHLY and CDR2 FYNNEI. The CDR3 covers 15 residues. The CDR3 DNA is TGTGCCAGCAGGGAGAGAGGTGAGGTAAACACTGAAGCTTTCTTT. It specifies CASRERGEVNTEAFF.

V is TRBV5-6 and J is TRBJ1-5; D remains unclear. This CDR3 contains 14 residues. Germline V gene data show CDR1 as SGHDT and CDR2 as YYEEEE. V was cut by 1 base and J by 3 bases, with 8 bases left in between. CDR3 nucleotides: TGTGCCAGCAGCTTGTGGCAGGACAATCAGCCCCAGCATTTT. Amino acid sequence: CASSLWQDNQPQHF.

The chain recombines TRBV2 with TRBJ1-4, with D possibly being TRBD1 (5 bases). Trimming stripped 6 bases from V and 7 bases from J, with 18 bases between. The CDR3 is 15 amino acids. Germline assignment: CDR1 SNHLY and CDR2 FYNNEI. The CDR3 DNA is TGTGCCAGCAGGACCGGGGGGAATGCAGGTGAAAAACTGTTTTTT. Encoded protein: CASRTGGNAGEKLFF. Looking up the rest from reference TRBV2 and TRBJ1-4 gives the full variable domain: EPEVTQTPSHQVTQMGQEVILRCVPISNHLYFYWYRQILGQKVEFLVSFYNNEISEKSEIFDDQFSVERPDGSNFTLKIRSTKLEDSAMYFCASRTGGNAGEKLFFGSGTQLSVL.

V gene TRBV18 combines with J gene TRBJ2-3; a possible D gene is TRBD1 (6 bases). CDR3 size: 14 residues. In germline, CDR1 is KGHSH, CDR2 LQKENI. Trimming took off 3 bases at V and 6 bases at J, with 13 bases between the two ends. CDR3 sequence reads: CASSPLGAADTQYF. For the CDR3, the DNA is TGTGCCAGCTCACCCCTGGGGGCGGCTGATACGCAGTATTTT.

The chain couples TRBV10-3 to TRBJ2-2; tentatively, D is TRBD2 (6 bases). Per the germline V gene, CDR1 is ENHRY and CDR2 is SYGVKD. This CDR3 has 13 residues. The V and J ends lost 8 bases and 4 bases respectively, with 11 bases between them. CDR3 in DNA: TGTGCCATCGGAGGGGTGGCCACCGGGGAGCTGTTTTTT. Protein product: CAIGGVATGELFF.

The chain is built from TRBV15 and TRBJ2-7, with 9 bases matching TRBD1. After removal of 1 base from V and 6 bases from J, the junction contained 10 bases not matched to a gene. Germline V gene data show CDR1 as LNHNV and CDR2 as YYDKDF (reference sequence). The CDR3 spans 16 residues. The CDR3 nucleotides read TGTGCCACCAGCAGAGGTTCCGGGACAGGGAATTTCGAGCAGTACTTC. Its protein is CATSRGSGTGNFEQYF.

DNA of the CDR3: TGTGCCACCAGCAGTCAGGGAGTTGGATCACCCCTCCACTTT. Protein: CATSSQGVGSPLHF. This chain connects TRBV15 to TRBJ1-6; D may be TRBD1 (5 bases). CDR1 LNHNV and CDR2 YYDKDF come from the germline V gene (reference sequence). Trimming cost V 3 bases and J 10 bases, with 13 bases left between them. The CDR3 is 14 residues long.

V gene TRBV4-1 combines with J gene TRBJ2-7; D may be TRBD1 (8 bases). The germline gives CDR1 MGHRA, CDR2 YSYEKL. CDR3 length: 17 residues. V was trimmed by 1 base and J by 7 bases, leaving 23 bases between them. Here the CDR3 DNA reads TGCGCCAGCAGCCAAGCCAACCGGGGGGACAGGCGGATTGAGCAGTACTTC. Its translation is CASSQANRGDRRIEQYF.

Points on this clone: The junction does not match germline at one end; this may be a read error. This chain uses TRBV7-7 with TRBJ2-5; D is possibly TRBD1 (6 bases). The germline gives CDR1 SSHAT, CDR2 FNYEAQ (reference sequence). This CDR3 spans 15 amino acids. The CDR3 reads CASSSGVAYQETQYF. The CDR3 bases are TGTGCTAGCAGCTCAGGGGTAGCGTACCAAGAGACCCAGTACTTC.

This sequence joins TRBV7-2 and TRBJ2-5, with D perhaps matching TRBD1 or TRBD2 (5 bases each). The CDR3 loop spans 15 amino acids. Trimming removed 2 bases at V and 1 base at J, with 11 bases between. Germline CDR1 reads SGHTA; CDR2 reads FQGNSA. The CDR3 bases are TGTGCCAGCAGCTTACGGGTGGGACGCCAAGAGACCCAGTACTTC. Its translation: CASSLRVGRQETQYF.